This TCR beta chain emerged from a study of T cells in localized non-small cell lung cancer. Study-wide points: Compared with tumor, uninvolved adjacent lung displayed greater T cell clonality, ranking highest overall. Since sequencing was restricted to only one region of the tumor, intratumor heterogeneity remains a possibility. Longer overall survival accompanied higher blood T cell density.

Repertoires were generated with immunoSEQ multiplex PCR, while TCRdb's copy carries only in-frame clones and drops some. The sample includes 35,000 to 50,000 clones, approximately 83% of them seen just once. Germline values: CDR1 SEHNR, CDR2 FQNEAQ (reference sequence). CDR3 size: 14 residues. V dropped 3 bases and J dropped 7 bases, with 12 bases sitting between them. This clone was observed a handful of times. Its target is not known. The sequenced sample was peripheral blood, obtained before any cancer treatment. The V and J genes are TRBV7-9 and TRBJ2-2; D not certain. The sequence derives from a man between 40 and 69 years old with stage I lung adenocarcinoma. The chain's CDR3 is CASSFSAVSGELFF. In DNA form, the CDR3 reads TGTGCCAGCAGCTTTTCCGCAGTAAGCGGGGAGCTGTTTTTT.